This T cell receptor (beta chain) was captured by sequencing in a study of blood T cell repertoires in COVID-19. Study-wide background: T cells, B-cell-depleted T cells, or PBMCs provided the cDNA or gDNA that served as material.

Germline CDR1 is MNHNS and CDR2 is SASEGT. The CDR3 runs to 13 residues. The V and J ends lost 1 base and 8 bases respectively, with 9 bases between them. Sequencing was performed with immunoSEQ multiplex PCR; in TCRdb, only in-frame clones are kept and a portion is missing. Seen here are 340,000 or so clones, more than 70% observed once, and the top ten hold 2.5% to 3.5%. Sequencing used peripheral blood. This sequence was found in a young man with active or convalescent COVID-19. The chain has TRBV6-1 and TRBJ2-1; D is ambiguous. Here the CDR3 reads CASSEGGLYEQFF. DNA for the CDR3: TGTGCCAGCAGTGAAGGTGGGCTCTATGAGCAGTTCTTC.